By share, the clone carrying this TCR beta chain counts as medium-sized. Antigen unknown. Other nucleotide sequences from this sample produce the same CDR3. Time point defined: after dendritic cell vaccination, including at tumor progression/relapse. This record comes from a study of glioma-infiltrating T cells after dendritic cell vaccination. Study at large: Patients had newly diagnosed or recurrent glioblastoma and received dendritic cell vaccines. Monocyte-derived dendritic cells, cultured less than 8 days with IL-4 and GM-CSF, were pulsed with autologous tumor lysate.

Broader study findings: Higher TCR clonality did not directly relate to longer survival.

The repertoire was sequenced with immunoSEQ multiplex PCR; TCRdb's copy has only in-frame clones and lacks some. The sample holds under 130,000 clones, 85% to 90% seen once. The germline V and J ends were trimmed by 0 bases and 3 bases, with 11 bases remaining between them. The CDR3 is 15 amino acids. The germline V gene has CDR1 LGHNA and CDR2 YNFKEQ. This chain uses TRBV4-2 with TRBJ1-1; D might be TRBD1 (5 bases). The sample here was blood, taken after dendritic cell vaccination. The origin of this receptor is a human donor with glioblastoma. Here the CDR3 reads CASSQDRQGDTEAFF. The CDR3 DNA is TGTGCCAGCAGCCAAGATCGGCAGGGTGACACTGAAGCTTTCTTT.